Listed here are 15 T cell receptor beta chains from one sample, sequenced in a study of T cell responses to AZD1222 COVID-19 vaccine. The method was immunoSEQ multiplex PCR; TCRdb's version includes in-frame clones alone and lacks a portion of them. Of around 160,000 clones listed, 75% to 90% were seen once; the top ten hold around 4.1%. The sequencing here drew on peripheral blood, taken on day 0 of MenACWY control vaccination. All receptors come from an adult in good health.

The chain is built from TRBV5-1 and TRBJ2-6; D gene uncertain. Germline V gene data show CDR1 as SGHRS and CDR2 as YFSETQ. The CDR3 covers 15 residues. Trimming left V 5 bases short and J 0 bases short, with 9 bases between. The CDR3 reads CASSLISSGANVLTF. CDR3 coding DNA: TGCGCCAGCAGTCTGATCAGCTCTGGGGCCAACGTCCTGACTTTC.

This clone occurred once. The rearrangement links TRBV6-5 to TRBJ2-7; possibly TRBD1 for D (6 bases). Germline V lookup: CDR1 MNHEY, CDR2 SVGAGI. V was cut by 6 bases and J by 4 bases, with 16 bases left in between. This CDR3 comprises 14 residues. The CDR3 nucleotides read TGTGCCAGCAGGTCCACAGGGAATTCGTACGAGCAGTACGTC. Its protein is CASRSTGNSYEQYV.

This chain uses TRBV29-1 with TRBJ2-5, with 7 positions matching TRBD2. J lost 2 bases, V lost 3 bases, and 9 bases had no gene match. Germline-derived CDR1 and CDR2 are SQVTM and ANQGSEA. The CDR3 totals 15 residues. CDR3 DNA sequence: TGCAGCGTTGAGGGGGATCTAGCGGCTCAAGAGACCCAGTACTTC. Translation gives CSVEGDLAAQETQYF.

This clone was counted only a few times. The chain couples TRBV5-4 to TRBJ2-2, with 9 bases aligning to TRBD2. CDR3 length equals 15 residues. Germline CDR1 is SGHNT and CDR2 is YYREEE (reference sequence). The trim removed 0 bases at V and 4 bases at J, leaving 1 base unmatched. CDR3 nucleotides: TGTGCCAGCAGCTTGGCTAGCGGGGCCACCGGGGAGCTGTTTTTT. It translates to CASSLASGATGELFF. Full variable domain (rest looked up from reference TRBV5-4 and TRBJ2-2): ETGVTQSPTHLIKTRGQQVTLRCSSQSGHNTVSWYQQALGQGPQFIFQYYREEENGRGNFPPRFSGLQFPNYSSELNVNALELDDSALYLCASSLASGATGELFFGEGSRLTVL.

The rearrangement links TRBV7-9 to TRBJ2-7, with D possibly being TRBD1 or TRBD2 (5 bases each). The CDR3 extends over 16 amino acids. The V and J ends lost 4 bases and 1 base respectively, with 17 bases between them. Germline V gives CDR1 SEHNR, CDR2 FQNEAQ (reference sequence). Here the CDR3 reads CASSYRTGTTSYEQYF. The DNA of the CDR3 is TGTGCCAGCAGCTATAGGACCGGGACCACATCCTACGAGCAGTACTTC.

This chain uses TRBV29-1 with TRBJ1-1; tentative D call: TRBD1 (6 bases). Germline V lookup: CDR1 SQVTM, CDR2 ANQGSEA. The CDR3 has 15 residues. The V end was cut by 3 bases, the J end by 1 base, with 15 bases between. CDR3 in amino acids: CSVDRETGWNTEAFF. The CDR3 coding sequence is TGCAGCGTTGACCGCGAAACAGGGTGGAACACTGAAGCTTTCTTT.

The CDR3 sequence is CASRGQGKTETQYF. The CDR3 DNA reads as TGTGCCAGCAGAGGACAGGGGAAGACGGAGACCCAGTACTTC. The V gene is TRBV6-6, the J gene TRBJ2-5; 9 nucleotides agree with TRBD1. Trimming at V came to 6 bases and at J to 5 bases, leaving 7 bases not matched to a gene. Germline V CDR1 and CDR2: MNHNY, SVGAGI (reference sequence). The CDR3 has 14 amino acids.

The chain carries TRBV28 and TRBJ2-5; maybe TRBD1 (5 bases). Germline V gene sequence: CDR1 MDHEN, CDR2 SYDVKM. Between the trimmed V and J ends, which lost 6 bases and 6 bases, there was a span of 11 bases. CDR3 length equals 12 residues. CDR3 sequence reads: CASRGAGQTQYF. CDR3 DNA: TGTGCCAGCAGAGGGGCAGGACAGACCCAGTACTTC.

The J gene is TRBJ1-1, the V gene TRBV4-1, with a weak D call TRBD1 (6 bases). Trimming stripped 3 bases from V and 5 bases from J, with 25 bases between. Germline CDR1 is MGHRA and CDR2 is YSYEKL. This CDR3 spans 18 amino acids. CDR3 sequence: CASSQIAPVRGARTEAFF. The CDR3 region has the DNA TGCGCCAGCAGCCAGATTGCCCCAGTTCGGGGGGCGAGGACTGAAGCTTTCTTT.

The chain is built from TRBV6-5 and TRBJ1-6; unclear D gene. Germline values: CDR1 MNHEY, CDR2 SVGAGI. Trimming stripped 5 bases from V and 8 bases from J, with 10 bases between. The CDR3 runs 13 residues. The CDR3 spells CASSRGRDSPLHF. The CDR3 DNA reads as TGTGCCAGCAGTCGCGGGCGGGATTCACCCCTCCACTTT.

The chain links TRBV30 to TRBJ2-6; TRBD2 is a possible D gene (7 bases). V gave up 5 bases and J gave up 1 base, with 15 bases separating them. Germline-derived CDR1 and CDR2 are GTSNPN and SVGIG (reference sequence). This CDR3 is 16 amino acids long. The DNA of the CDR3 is TGTGCCTGGTTTGGGGGGGCCCTTTCTGGGGCCAACGTCCTGACTTTC. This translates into CAWFGGALSGANVLTF.

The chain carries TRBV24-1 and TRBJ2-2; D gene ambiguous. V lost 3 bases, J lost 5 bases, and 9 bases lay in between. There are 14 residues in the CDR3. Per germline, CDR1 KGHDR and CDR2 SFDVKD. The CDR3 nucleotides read TGTGCCACCAGTGATCCCCGATGGACCGGGGAGCTGTTTTTT. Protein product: CATSDPRWTGELFF.

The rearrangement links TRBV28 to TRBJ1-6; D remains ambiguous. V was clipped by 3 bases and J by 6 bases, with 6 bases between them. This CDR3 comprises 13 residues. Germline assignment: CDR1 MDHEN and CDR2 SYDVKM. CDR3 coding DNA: TGTGCCAGCAGTTTGCGGATTAATTCACCCCTCCACTTT. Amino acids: CASSLRINSPLHF.

The chain's CDR3 is CASSQPPGRGTEAFF. CDR3 DNA: TGTGCCAGCAGCCAACCCCCGGGCCGGGGAACTGAAGCTTTCTTT. V gene TRBV4-2 combines with J gene TRBJ1-1, with D unresolved. Trimming took 2 bases from V and 5 from J, leaving 15 bases between them. Germline lookup yields CDR1 LGHNA and CDR2 YNFKEQ. There are 15 residues in the CDR3.

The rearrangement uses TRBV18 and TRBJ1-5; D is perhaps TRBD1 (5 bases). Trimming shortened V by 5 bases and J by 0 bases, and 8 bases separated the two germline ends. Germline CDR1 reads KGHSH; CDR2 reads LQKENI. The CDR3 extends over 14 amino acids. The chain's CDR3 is CASSGGDSNQPQHF. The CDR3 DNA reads TGTGCCAGCTCAGGGGGGGATAGCAATCAGCCCCAGCATTTT.